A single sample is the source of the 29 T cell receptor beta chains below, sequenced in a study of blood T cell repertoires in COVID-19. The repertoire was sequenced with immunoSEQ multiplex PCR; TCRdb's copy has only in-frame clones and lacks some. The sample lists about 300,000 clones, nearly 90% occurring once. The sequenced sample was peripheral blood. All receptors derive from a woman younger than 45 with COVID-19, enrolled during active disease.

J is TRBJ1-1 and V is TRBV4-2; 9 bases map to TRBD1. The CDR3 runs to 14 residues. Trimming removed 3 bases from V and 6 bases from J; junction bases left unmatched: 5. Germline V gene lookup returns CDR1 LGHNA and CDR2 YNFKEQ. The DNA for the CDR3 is TGTGCCAGCAGCCAGCGGGACAGGGTATCTGAAGCTTTCTTT. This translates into CASSQRDRVSEAFF.

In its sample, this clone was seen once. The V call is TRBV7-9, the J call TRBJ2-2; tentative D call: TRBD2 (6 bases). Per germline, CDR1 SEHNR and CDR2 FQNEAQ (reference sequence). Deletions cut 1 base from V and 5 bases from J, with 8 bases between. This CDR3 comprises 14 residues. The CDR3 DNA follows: TGTGCCAGCAGCTTAGACGCGGGAACCGGGGAGCTGTTTTTT. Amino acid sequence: CASSLDAGTGELFF.

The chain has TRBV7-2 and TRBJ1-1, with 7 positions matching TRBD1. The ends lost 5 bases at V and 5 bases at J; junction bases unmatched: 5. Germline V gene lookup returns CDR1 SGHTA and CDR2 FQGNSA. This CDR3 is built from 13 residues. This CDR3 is CASSHQGGTEAFF. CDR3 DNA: TGTGCCAGCAGCCATCAGGGGGGTACTGAAGCTTTCTTT. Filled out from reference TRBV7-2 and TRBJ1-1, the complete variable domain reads GAGVSQSPSNKVTEKGKDVELRCDPISGHTALYWYRQSLGQGLEFLIYFQGNSAPDKSGLPSDRFSAERTGGSVSTLTIQRTQQEDSAVYLCASSHQGGTEAFFGQGTRLTVV.

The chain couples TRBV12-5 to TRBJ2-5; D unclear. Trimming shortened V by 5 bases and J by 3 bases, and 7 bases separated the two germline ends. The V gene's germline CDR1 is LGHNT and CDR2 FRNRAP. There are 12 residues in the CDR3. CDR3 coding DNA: TGTGCTAGTGGTCGGTTTAAAGAGACCCAGTACTTC. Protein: CASGRFKETQYF.

The DNA for the CDR3 is TGTGCCAGCAGCCTGTTGGCCGTCCAGGAAAAACTGTTTTTT. Protein sequence: CASSLLAVQEKLFF. The chain employs TRBV6-2 or TRBV6-3 and TRBJ1-4; D unclear. Trimming stripped 6 bases from V and 8 bases from J, with 16 bases between. Looked up from germline, CDR1 is MNHEY and CDR2 is SVGEGT. The length of the CDR3 is 14 residues.

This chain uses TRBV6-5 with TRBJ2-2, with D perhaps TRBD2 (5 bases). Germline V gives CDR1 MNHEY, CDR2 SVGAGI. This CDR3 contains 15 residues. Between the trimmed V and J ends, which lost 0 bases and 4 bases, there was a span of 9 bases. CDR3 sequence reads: CASSYSGLLTGELFF. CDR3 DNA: TGTGCCAGCAGTTACTCTGGACTCCTCACCGGGGAGCTGTTTTTT.

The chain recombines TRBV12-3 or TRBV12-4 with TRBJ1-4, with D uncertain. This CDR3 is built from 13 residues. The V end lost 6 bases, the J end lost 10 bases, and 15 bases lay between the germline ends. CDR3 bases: TGTGCCAGCAGCCTACAGCGGGATGGAAAACTGTTTTTT. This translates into CASSLQRDGKLFF.

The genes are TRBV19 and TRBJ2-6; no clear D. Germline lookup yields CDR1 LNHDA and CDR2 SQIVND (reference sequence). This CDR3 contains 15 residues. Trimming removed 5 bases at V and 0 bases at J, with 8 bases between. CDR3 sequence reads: CASSPSNSGANVLTF. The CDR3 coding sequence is TGTGCCAGTAGTCCGAGTAACTCTGGGGCCAACGTCCTGACTTTC.

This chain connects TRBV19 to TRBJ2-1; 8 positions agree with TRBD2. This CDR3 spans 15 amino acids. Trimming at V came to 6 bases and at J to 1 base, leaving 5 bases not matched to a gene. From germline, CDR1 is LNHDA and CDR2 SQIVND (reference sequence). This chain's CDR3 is CASSQGLASYNEQFF. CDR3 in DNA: TGTGCCAGTAGCCAAGGACTAGCATCCTACAATGAGCAGTTCTTC. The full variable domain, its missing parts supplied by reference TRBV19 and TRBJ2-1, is DGGITQSPKYLFRKEGQNVTLSCEQNLNHDAMYWYRQDPGQGLRLIYYSQIVNDFQKGDIAEGYSVSREKKESFPLTVTSAQKNPTAFYLCASSQGLASYNEQFFGPGTRLTVL.

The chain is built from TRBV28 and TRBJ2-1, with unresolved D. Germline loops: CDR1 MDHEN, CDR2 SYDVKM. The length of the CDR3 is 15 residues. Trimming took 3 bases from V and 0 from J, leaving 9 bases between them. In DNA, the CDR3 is TGTGCCAGCAGTTTTATGCAGATCTCCTACAATGAGCAGTTCTTC. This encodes CASSFMQISYNEQFF.

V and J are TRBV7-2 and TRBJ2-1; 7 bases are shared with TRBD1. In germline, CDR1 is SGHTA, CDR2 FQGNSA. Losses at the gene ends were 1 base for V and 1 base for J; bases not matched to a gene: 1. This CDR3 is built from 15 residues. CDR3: CASSLDRGSYNEQFF. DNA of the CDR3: TGTGCCAGCAGCTTAGACAGGGGTTCCTACAATGAGCAGTTCTTC.

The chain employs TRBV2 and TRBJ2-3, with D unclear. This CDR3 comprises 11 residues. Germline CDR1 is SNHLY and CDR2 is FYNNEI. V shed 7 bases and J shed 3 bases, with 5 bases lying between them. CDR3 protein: CASTVTDTQYF. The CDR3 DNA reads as TGTGCCAGCACTGTAACAGATACGCAGTATTTT.

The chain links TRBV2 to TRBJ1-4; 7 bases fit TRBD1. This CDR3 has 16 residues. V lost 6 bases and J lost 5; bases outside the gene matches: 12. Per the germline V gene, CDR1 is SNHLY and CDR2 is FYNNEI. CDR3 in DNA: TGTGCCAGCAGCGAACGCCGGGACAGAAGGAATGAAAAACTGTTTTTT. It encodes CASSERRDRRNEKLFF.

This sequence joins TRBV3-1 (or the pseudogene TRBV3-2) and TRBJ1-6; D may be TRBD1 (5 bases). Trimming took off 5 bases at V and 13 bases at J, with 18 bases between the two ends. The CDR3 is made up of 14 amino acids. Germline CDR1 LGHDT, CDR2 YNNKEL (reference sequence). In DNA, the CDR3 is TGTGCCAGCAGCATGGACATCCCTGGTACCCCCCTCCACTTT. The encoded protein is CASSMDIPGTPLHF.

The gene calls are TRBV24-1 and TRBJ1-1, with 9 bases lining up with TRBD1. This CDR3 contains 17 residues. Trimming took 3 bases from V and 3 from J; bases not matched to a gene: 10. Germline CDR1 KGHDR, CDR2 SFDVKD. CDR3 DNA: TGTGCCACCAGTGATACCCGGGGGACAGGGAGCGACACTGAAGCTTTCTTT. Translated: CATSDTRGTGSDTEAFF.

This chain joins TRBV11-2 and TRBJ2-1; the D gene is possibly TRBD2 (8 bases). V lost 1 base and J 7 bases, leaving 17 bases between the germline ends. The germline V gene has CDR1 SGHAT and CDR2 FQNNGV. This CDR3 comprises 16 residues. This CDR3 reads CASSLGRDRLANEQFF. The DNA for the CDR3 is TGTGCCAGCAGCTTAGGGCGGGACAGACTAGCGAATGAGCAGTTCTTC.

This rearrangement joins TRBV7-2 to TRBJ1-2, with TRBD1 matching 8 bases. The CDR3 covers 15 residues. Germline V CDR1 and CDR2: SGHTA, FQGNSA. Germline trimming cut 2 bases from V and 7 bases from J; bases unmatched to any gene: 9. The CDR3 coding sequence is TGTGCCAGCAGCTTACGGACAGGGAAAGAAAGTGGCTACACCTTC. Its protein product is CASSLRTGKESGYTF. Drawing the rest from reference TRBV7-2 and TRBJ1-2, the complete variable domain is GAGVSQSPSNKVTEKGKDVELRCDPISGHTALYWYRQSLGQGLEFLIYFQGNSAPDKSGLPSDRFSAERTGGSVSTLTIQRTQQEDSAVYLCASSLRTGKESGYTFGSGTRLTVV.

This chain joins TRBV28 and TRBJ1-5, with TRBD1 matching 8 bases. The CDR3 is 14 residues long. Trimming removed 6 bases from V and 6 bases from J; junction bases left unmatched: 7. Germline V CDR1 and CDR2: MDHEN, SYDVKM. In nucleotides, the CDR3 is TGTGCCAGCAGGAGGACAGGGTTAAGTCAGCCCCAGCATTTT. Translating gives CASRRTGLSQPQHF.

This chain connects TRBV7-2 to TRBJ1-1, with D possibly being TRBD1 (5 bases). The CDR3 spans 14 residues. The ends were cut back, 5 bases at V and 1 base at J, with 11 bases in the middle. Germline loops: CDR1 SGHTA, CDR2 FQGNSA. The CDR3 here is CASSPWGRNTEAFF. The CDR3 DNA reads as TGTGCCAGCAGCCCATGGGGCAGGAACACTGAAGCTTTCTTT.

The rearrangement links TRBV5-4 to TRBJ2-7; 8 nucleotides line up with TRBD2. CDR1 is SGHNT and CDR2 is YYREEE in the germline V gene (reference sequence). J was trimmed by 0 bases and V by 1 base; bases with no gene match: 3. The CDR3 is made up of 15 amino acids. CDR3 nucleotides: TGTGCCAGCAGCTTGACTAGCGGACCCTCCTACGAGCAGTACGTC. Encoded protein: CASSLTSGPSYEQYV.

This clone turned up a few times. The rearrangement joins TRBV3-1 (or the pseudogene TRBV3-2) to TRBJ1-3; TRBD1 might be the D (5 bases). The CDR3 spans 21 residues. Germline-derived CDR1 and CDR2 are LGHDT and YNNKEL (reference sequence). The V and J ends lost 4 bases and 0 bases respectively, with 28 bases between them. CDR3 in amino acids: CASSPPGRRDLHNYSGNTIYF. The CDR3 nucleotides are TGTGCCAGCAGCCCTCCTGGGCGGCGGGACCTCCACAATTACTCTGGAAACACCATATATTTT.

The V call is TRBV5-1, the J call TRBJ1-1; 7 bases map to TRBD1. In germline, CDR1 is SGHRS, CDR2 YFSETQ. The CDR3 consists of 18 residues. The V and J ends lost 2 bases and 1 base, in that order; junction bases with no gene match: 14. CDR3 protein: CASSLQGSWSNTNTEAFF. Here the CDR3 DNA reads TGCGCCAGCAGCTTACAGGGGTCGTGGTCGAACACGAACACTGAAGCTTTCTTT.

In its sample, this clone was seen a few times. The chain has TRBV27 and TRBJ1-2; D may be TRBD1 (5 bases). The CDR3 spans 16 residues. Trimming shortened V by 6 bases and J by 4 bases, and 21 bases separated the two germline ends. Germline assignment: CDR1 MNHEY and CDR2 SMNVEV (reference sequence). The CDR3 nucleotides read TGTGCCAGCAGCATGCGGGGACGGATTCTCCCCTATGGCTACACCTTC. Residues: CASSMRGRILPYGYTF.

For the CDR3, the DNA is TGTGCCAGCTCACCGCGGACAGTAAATCAGCCCCAGCATTTT. Translating gives CASSPRTVNQPQHF. The chain carries TRBV18 and TRBJ1-5, with D tentatively TRBD1 (6 bases). Germline V lookup: CDR1 KGHSH, CDR2 LQKENI. Trimming shortened V by 3 bases and J by 4 bases, and 10 bases separated the two germline ends. The CDR3 is 14 residues long.

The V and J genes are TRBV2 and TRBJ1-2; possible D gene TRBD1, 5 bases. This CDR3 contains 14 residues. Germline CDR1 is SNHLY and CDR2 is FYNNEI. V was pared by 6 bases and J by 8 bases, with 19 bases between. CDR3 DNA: TGTGCCAGCAGGGGTGTGGGGGGACTAGAGGGCTACACCTTC. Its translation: CASRGVGGLEGYTF.

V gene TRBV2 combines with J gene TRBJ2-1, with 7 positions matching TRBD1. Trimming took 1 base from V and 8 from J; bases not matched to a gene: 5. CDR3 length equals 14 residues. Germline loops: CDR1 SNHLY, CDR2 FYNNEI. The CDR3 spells CASSEGQGWDEQFF. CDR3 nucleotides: TGTGCCAGCAGTGAAGGACAGGGATGGGATGAGCAGTTCTTC.

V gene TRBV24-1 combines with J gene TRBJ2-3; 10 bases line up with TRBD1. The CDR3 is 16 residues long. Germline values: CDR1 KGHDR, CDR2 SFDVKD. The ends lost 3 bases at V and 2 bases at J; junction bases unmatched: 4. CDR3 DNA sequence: TGTGCCACCAGTGATCCCGGGACAGGGGTCACAGATACGCAGTATTTT. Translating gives CATSDPGTGVTDTQYF.

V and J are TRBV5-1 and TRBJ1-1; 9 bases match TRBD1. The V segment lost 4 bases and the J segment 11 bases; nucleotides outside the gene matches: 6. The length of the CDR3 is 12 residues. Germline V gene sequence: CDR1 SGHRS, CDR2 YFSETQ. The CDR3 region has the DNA TGCGCCAGCAGCCTGGACAGGGGCTCGGCTTTCTTT. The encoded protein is CASSLDRGSAFF.

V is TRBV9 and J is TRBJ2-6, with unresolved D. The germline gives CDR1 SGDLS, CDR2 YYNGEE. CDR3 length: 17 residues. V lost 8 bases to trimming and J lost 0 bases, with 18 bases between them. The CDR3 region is CARAVRGHFSGANVLTF. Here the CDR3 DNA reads TGTGCCAGGGCGGTAAGAGGTCATTTCTCTGGGGCCAACGTCCTGACTTTC.